Listed below are T cell receptor beta chains from one sample, sequenced in a study of T-cell reconstitution after alpha-beta-depleted transplantation in children. Each CDR3 protein is one row after TCRdb ran MiXCR on the PCR reads. This sample has about 260,000 distinct CDR3 sequences; around a tenth occur once, and the top ten carry about a quarter. The sample in question was peripheral blood, obtained 180 days after TCRalphabeta/CD19-depleted stem cell transplant. These receptors were obtained from a male patient between 2 and 9 years old who had a stem cell transplant for chronic granulomatous disease, so the T cells may come from the graft donor. Each CDR3 is given with its conserved first and last residue. The D gene is left open where the match is weak. Size values are once, few and many counts, or a class for expanded clones, and some rows have none.

CDR3: CASSLGPQEGYTF
DNA: TGCGCCAGCAGCTTGGGACCGCAAGAAGGCTACACCTTC
J: TRBJ1-2
D: .
V: TRBV5-1
size: few

CDR3: CSASPGQINSPLHF
DNA: TGCAGTGCTAGCCCCGGACAGATAAATTCACCCCTCCACTTT
J: TRBJ1-6
D: .
V: TRBV20-1
size: many

CDR3: CTSIEESYGYTF
DNA: TGTACCAGCATTGAAGAGAGTTATGGCTACACCTTC
J: TRBJ1-2
D: .
V: TRBV2
size: .

CDR3: CASSTLSGRAYNEQFF
DNA: TGTGCCAGCAGCACCCTTAGCGGGAGGGCTTACAATGAGCAGTTCTTC
J: TRBJ2-1
D: TRBD2
V: TRBV28
size: many

CDR3: CASSLGGRGYNEQFF
DNA: TGTGCCAGCAGCTTAGGAGGGAGAGGGTACAATGAGCAGTTCTTC
J: TRBJ2-1
D: .
V: TRBV7-8
size: many

CDR3: CSARDTGAPSYEQYF
DNA: TGCAGTGCTAGAGATACAGGGGCCCCCTCCTACGAGCAGTACTTC
J: TRBJ2-7
D: TRBD1
V: TRBV20-1
size: many

CDR3: CASSLAKASGNVEQYF
DNA: TGCGCCAGCAGCTTGGCCAAGGCTAGCGGGAACGTCGAGCAGTACTTC
J: TRBJ2-7
D: TRBD2
V: TRBV5-1
size: many

CDR3: CASSWGTGGSTEAFF
DNA: TGTGCCAGCAGTTGGGGGACAGGGGGATCCACTGAAGCTTTCTTT
J: TRBJ1-1
D: TRBD1
V: TRBV28
size: many

CDR3: CASSLVGRGQINYEQYF
DNA: TGTGCCAGCAGCTTAGTCGGGAGGGGACAGATTAACTACGAGCAGTACTTC
J: TRBJ2-7
D: .
V: TRBV7-8
size: many

CDR3: CSARAGQGLPYNEQFF
DNA: TGCAGTGCTAGGGCCGGACAGGGGCTTCCCTACAATGAGCAGTTCTTC
J: TRBJ2-1
D: TRBD1
V: TRBV20-1
size: many

CDR3: CASEGGPTYEQYF
DNA: TGTGCCAGCGAGGGCGGGCCAACCTACGAGCAGTACTTC
J: TRBJ2-7
D: .
V: TRBV6-2/TRBV6-3
size: many

CDR3: CASRDRLLSAYNEQFF
DNA: TGTGCCAGCCGGGACAGGTTATTGTCTGCATACAATGAGCAGTTCTTC
J: TRBJ2-1
D: TRBD1
V: TRBV5-5
size: many

CDR3: CASSILAGGGFCTDTQYF
DNA: TGTGCCAGCAGCATCTTAGCGGGAGGAGGATTTTGCACAGATACGCAGTATTTT
J: TRBJ2-3
D: .
V: TRBV21-1
size: many

CDR3: CASSQEQAAGELFF
DNA: TGTGCCAGCAGCCAAGAACAGGCGGCCGGGGAGCTGTTTTTT
J: TRBJ2-2
D: .
V: TRBV4-2
size: many

CDR3: CASTHWSGAAFF
DNA: TGTGCCAGCACCCACTGGTCAGGGGCAGCTTTCTTT
J: TRBJ1-1
D: .
V: TRBV6-2/TRBV6-3
size: .

CDR3: CASRIAGAPETQYF
DNA: TGCGCCAGCAGAATAGCGGGAGCCCCAGAGACCCAGTACTTC
J: TRBJ2-5
D: TRBD2
V: TRBV10-2
size: few

CDR3: CASSLGWDRLTDTQYF
DNA: TGTGCCAGCAGCTTAGGCTGGGACAGGCTCACAGATACGCAGTATTTT
J: TRBJ2-3
D: TRBD1
V: TRBV11-2
size: many

CDR3: CASSPPDRVENEQFF
DNA: TGTGCCAGCAGTCCTCCGGACAGGGTGGAGAATGAGCAGTTCTTC
J: TRBJ2-1
D: TRBD1
V: TRBV28
size: few

CDR3: CASSMEGGTAYEQYF
DNA: TGTGCCAGTAGTATGGAGGGTGGCACTGCCTACGAGCAGTACTTC
J: TRBJ2-7
D: .
V: TRBV19
size: many

CDR3: CAISESLARRDIQYF
DNA: TGTGCCATCAGTGAGTCGTTGGCTAGACGTGACATTCAGTACTTC
J: TRBJ2-4
D: .
V: TRBV10-3
size: many

CDR3: CSVVPGLSTDTQYF
DNA: TGCAGCGTTGTTCCGGGTCTGAGCACAGATACGCAGTATTTT
J: TRBJ2-3
D: .
V: TRBV29-1
size: many

CDR3: CASGQGDRIQETQYF
DNA: TGTGCTAGTGGTCAAGGGGACCGCATCCAAGAGACCCAGTACTTC
J: TRBJ2-5
D: .
V: TRBV12-5
size: many

CDR3: CASSSLVRRGKAKNIQYF
DNA: TGTGCCAGCAGCTCCCTAGTGAGGAGGGGCAAAGCCAAAAACATTCAGTACTTC
J: TRBJ2-4
D: .
V: TRBV11-2
size: many

CDR3: CSASPTGVRQPQHF
DNA: TGCAGTGCTAGCCCTACAGGGGTGCGTCAGCCCCAGCATTTT
J: TRBJ1-5
D: TRBD1
V: TRBV20-1
size: many

CDR3: CASSPGPPRGYTF
DNA: TGTGCCAGCAGCCCGGGTCCCCCGAGGGGCTACACCTTC
J: TRBJ1-2
D: .
V: TRBV11-2
size: .

CDR3: CASSLSGTQRTDTQYF
DNA: TGCGCCAGCAGCTTGTCCGGGACACAACGCACAGATACGCAGTATTTT
J: TRBJ2-3
D: .
V: TRBV5-1
size: many

CDR3: CSVAASPSYEQYF
DNA: TGCAGCGTTGCGGCCAGCCCCTCCTACGAGCAGTACTTC
J: TRBJ2-7
D: .
V: TRBV29-1
size: many

CDR3: CASSSPPGGNYGYTF
DNA: TGCGCCAGCTCCTCTCCTCCAGGGGGCAACTATGGCTACACCTTC
J: TRBJ1-2
D: TRBD1
V: TRBV5-1
size: once

CDR3: CSASGRPNTGELFF
DNA: TGCAGTGCTAGTGGCAGGCCGAACACCGGGGAGCTGTTTTTT
J: TRBJ2-2
D: .
V: TRBV20-1
size: many

CDR3: CASSPGTGLGTEAFF
DNA: TGTGCCAGCAGCCCAGGGACAGGGTTGGGCACTGAAGCTTTCTTT
J: TRBJ1-1
D: TRBD1
V: TRBV7-9
size: many

CDR3: CAINGTGDYEQYF
DNA: TGTGCCATCAATGGGACAGGGGACTACGAGCAGTACTTC
J: TRBJ2-7
D: TRBD1
V: TRBV10-3
size: many

CDR3: CSARDRREGPYEQYF
DNA: TGCAGTGCTAGAGATAGGCGGGAGGGCCCCTACGAGCAGTACTTC
J: TRBJ2-7
D: TRBD2
V: TRBV20-1
size: many

CDR3: CSVVGGNEKLFF
DNA: TGCAGCGTCGTGGGGGGAAATGAAAAACTGTTTTTT
J: TRBJ1-4
D: .
V: TRBV29-1
size: many

CDR3: CSVEVPTYEQYF
DNA: TGCAGCGTTGAAGTTCCCACCTACGAGCAGTACTTC
J: TRBJ2-7
D: .
V: TRBV29-1
size: .

CDR3: CASSHFSGPALYEQYF
DNA: TGTGCCAGCAGTCACTTCTCTGGGCCCGCCTTATACGAGCAGTACTTC
J: TRBJ2-7
D: .
V: TRBV6-2/TRBV6-3
size: few

CDR3: CSAREILAATSYEQYF
DNA: TGCAGTGCTAGGGAAATACTAGCGGCCACCTCCTACGAGCAGTACTTC
J: TRBJ2-7
D: TRBD2
V: TRBV20-1
size: many

CDR3: CSARRDRVFGGANVLTF
DNA: TGCAGTGCTCGCCGGGACAGGGTCTTTGGTGGGGCCAACGTCCTGACTTTC
J: TRBJ2-6
D: TRBD1
V: TRBV20-1
size: many

CDR3: CASSTIAPAREGEDTQYF
DNA: TGTGCCAGCAGTACCATAGCCCCCGCACGGGAGGGCGAGGATACGCAGTATTTT
J: TRBJ2-3
D: TRBD2
V: TRBV27
size: many

CDR3: CASSGRTGNTEAFF
DNA: TGTGCCAGCAGTGGGAGGACAGGAAACACTGAAGCTTTCTTT
J: TRBJ1-1
D: TRBD1
V: TRBV3-1
size: few

CDR3: CASTKGRDTFADTQYF
DNA: TGCGCCAGCACAAAGGGACGGGACACCTTCGCAGATACGCAGTATTTT
J: TRBJ2-3
D: .
V: TRBV5-1
size: many

CDR3: CASSWDGSSYNEQFF
DNA: TGTGCCAGCAGCTGGGACGGGAGCTCCTACAATGAGCAGTTCTTC
J: TRBJ2-1
D: .
V: TRBV9
size: many

CDR3: CANSLDSYEQYF
DNA: TGTGCCAACAGCCTGGACAGCTACGAGCAATACTTC
J: TRBJ2-7
D: .
V: TRBV7-9
size: .

CDR3: CASSGPGQGVTDTQYF
DNA: TGTGCCAGCAGCGGTCCGGGACAGGGGGTCACAGATACGCAGTATTTT
J: TRBJ2-3
D: TRBD1
V: TRBV9
size: many

CDR3: CASSLHRDRRTDTGELFF
DNA: TGTGCCAGCAGTCTCCACCGGGACAGGCGCACGGACACCGGGGAGCTGTTTTTT
J: TRBJ2-2
D: TRBD1
V: TRBV27
size: many

CDR3: CASSMAQGARGFYEQYF
DNA: TGTGCCAGCAGTATGGCACAGGGGGCGCGGGGATTTTACGAGCAGTACTTC
J: TRBJ2-7
D: TRBD1
V: TRBV6-1
size: once

CDR3: CATSGGQTGYNEQFF
DNA: TGTGCCACCAGTGGAGGGCAGACCGGATACAATGAGCAGTTCTTC
J: TRBJ2-1
D: .
V: TRBV24-1
size: many

CDR3: CASSFSGGGPSTDTQYF
DNA: TGTGCCAGCAGCTTCAGCGGGGGGGGCCCTAGCACAGATACGCAGTATTTT
J: TRBJ2-3
D: TRBD2
V: TRBV7-2
size: many

CDR3: CASLGARLADHYEQYF
DNA: TGTGCCAGCTTGGGGGCCAGACTAGCGGACCACTACGAGCAGTACTTC
J: TRBJ2-7
D: TRBD2
V: TRBV6-2/TRBV6-3
size: many

CDR3: CATSIGTFRSTYEQYF
DNA: TGTGCCACCAGTATAGGAACCTTCAGATCAACCTACGAGCAGTACTTC
J: TRBJ2-7
D: .
V: TRBV15
size: many

CDR3: CSVPGPSNEKLFF
DNA: TGCAGCGTTCCGGGACCCTCTAATGAAAAACTGTTTTTT
J: TRBJ1-4
D: .
V: TRBV29-1
size: many

CDR3: CASTLDREEKLFF
DNA: TGTGCCAGCACCCTAGACAGGGAAGAAAAACTGTTTTTT
J: TRBJ1-4
D: TRBD1
V: TRBV2
size: .

CDR3: CASSFAPSGEQFF
DNA: TGTGCCAGCAGCTTCGCCCCTTCGGGGGAGCAGTTCTTC
J: TRBJ2-1
D: .
V: TRBV5-4
size: many

CDR3: CASSLVVGQGGHEQYF
DNA: TGTGCCAGCAGCTTAGTGGTTGGACAGGGGGGCCACGAGCAGTACTTC
J: TRBJ2-7
D: TRBD1
V: TRBV7-8
size: many